This T cell receptor beta chain appears in the sequencing data of a study of cytomegalovirus exposure and HLA in healthy donors. Overall study context: Researchers found that roughly 80% of over 350 genotyped donors fell within the Caucasian-associated ancestry cluster. Notes on the study in general: Later genetic work tied a missense DCLRE1C variant to beta-chain V and J trimming. It was confirmed in vitro that a few of the CMV-associated chains were specific for CMV antigens.

The PCR made use of 60 Vbeta and 13 Jbeta primers. The protocol was immunoSEQ multiplex PCR, while the TCRdb copy is restricted to in-frame clones and leaves out a portion. In the table there are about 180,000 clones, around three quarters of which are singletons. About this clone: What it binds is unknown.

The CDR3 covers 16 residues. Germline CDR1 reads SGHRS; CDR2 reads YFSETQ. V lost 0 bases and J lost 0; bases outside the gene matches: 4. Sequencing was performed on PBMCs. This receptor was identified in a man aged 35 to 55 in good health and CMV-seronegative. This chain uses TRBV5-1 with TRBJ2-7, with 9 bases matching TRBD2. The CDR3 region is CASSLAAGGASYEQYF. The CDR3, as DNA: TGCGCCAGCAGCTTGGCCGCGGGGGGGGCCTCCTACGAGCAGTACTTC.